Listed below are T cell receptor beta chains from one sample, sequenced in a study of T cell changes during pregnancy in multiple sclerosis. Sequenced by immunoSEQ multiplex PCR; TCRdb stores in-frame clones only, minus some. The data show about 92,000 clones, roughly nine tenths seen once. The sample in question was peripheral blood, obtained in the first trimester of pregnancy. These TCRs come from a female donor with multiple sclerosis, enrolled in a pregnancy study. Each CDR3 is given with its conserved first and last residue. The D gene is left open where the match is weak. Size is omitted from some rows. Given values are once, few, many or a class for expanded clones.

V gene	clone size	J gene	D gene	CDR3 protein	CDR3 DNA
TRBV28	NA	TRBJ1-1	NA	CASSTGFSNTEAFF	TGTGCCAGCAGTACCGGGTTTTCTAACACTGAAGCTTTCTTT
TRBV19	NA	TRBJ2-7	NA	CASSIAGGIEQYF	TGTGCCAGTAGTATAGCTGGAGGGATCGAGCAGTACTTC
TRBV6-4	NA	TRBJ2-5	TRBD2	CASSATSGRGETQYF	TGTGCCAGCAGTGCGACTAGCGGGAGGGGAGAGACCCAGTACTTC
TRBV6-1	NA	TRBJ2-7	NA	CASSAQGGTYEQYF	TGTGCCAGCAGCGCTCAGGGGGGCACCTACGAGCAGTACTTC
TRBV9	NA	TRBJ1-5	NA	CASSGGVSYNQPQHF	TGTGCCAGCAGCGGGGGGGTTAGCTATAATCAGCCCCAGCATTTT
TRBV11-3	NA	TRBJ2-2	TRBD2	CASAGLAGVAGTGELFF	TGTGCCAGCGCGGGACTAGCGGGAGTTGCCGGCACCGGGGAGCTGTTTTTT
TRBV5-1	NA	TRBJ2-1	NA	CASSFPAGYREQFF	TGCGCCAGCAGCTTCCCGGCTGGGTACAGGGAGCAGTTCTTC
TRBV5-1	NA	TRBJ1-6	NA	CASSLVGFGNSPLHF	TGCGCCAGCAGCTTGGTCGGGTTCGGAAATTCACCCCTCCACTTT
TRBV5-4	NA	TRBJ2-1	TRBD2	CASRSPTSGYNEQFF	TGTGCCAGCAGATCCCCGACTAGCGGCTACAATGAGCAGTTCTTC
TRBV7-9	NA	TRBJ2-3	TRBD2	CASRQVGRERDTQYF	TGTGCCAGCAGACAAGTTGGGCGGGAGAGAGATACGCAGTATTTT
TRBV5-8	NA	TRBJ1-2	NA	CASSLEIGRGNYGYTF	TGTGCCAGCAGCTTGGAAATTGGTCGGGGAAACTATGGCTACACCTTC
TRBV27	NA	TRBJ1-1	TRBD1	CASSLSGTGGTEAFF	TGTGCCAGCAGTTTATCCGGGACAGGGGGCACTGAAGCTTTCTTT
TRBV19	NA	TRBJ2-1	TRBD2	CASRNTRAISGSLNEQFF	TGTGCCAGTCGAAACACCCGGGCGATTAGCGGGAGTTTGAATGAGCAGTTCTTC
TRBV7-2	NA	TRBJ1-5	NA	CASRPTGGATAQHF	TGTGCCAGCAGGCCGACCGGGGGGGCAACAGCCCAGCATTTT
TRBV5-8	NA	TRBJ2-3	TRBD1	CASSLGTGGSTDTQYF	TGTGCCAGCAGCTTGGGTACAGGGGGCTCCACAGATACGCAGTATTTT
TRBV6-6	few	TRBJ2-7	NA	CATAQTYEQYF	TGTGCCACCGCACAAACCTACGAGCAGTACTTC
TRBV30	NA	TRBJ1-3	NA	CAWSALGNTIYF	TGTGCCTGGAGTGCCCTTGGAAACACCATATATTTT
TRBV15	NA	TRBJ2-2	TRBD2	CATSRDSGLAGTGELFF	TGTGCCACCAGCAGAGACTCGGGACTAGCGGGAACCGGGGAGCTGTTTTTT
TRBV9	NA	TRBJ2-1	TRBD2	CASSRGTSGRGHEQFF	TGTGCCAGCAGCCGGGGGACTAGCGGGAGGGGGCATGAGCAGTTCTTC
TRBV28	NA	TRBJ1-2	NA	CAILGHYNYGYTF	TGTGCCATCCTGGGACACTATAACTATGGCTACACCTTC
TRBV4-2	NA	TRBJ2-3	TRBD2	CASSQEGLASTDTQYF	TGTGCCAGCAGCCAAGAAGGACTAGCAAGCACAGATACGCAGTATTTT
TRBV27	NA	TRBJ1-1	TRBD1	CASRRQGRWEAFF	TGTGCCAGCAGGCGACAGGGTCGGTGGGAAGCTTTCTTT
TRBV4-2	NA	TRBJ2-2	TRBD2	CASSSGLANTGELFF	TGTGCCAGCAGCTCCGGACTAGCGAACACCGGGGAGCTGTTTTTT
TRBV27	NA	TRBJ1-5	NA	CASSLGGLDQPQHF	TGTGCCAGCAGTTTGGGGGGGTTAGATCAGCCCCAGCATTTT
TRBV5-4	once	TRBJ2-5	TRBD2	CASSPGLAGGETQYF	TGTGCCAGCAGCCCGGGACTAGCGGGAGGAGAGACCCAGTACTTC
TRBV28	NA	TRBJ2-7	TRBD2	CASSRLAGSYEQYF	TGTGCCAGCAGTCGTCTAGCGGGTAGTTACGAGCAGTACTTC
TRBV5-1	few	TRBJ1-2	TRBD1	CASSLAPGGSYGYTF	TGCGCCAGCAGCTTGGCCCCAGGGGGGTCTTATGGCTACACCTTC
TRBV4-3	NA	TRBJ2-5	TRBD1	CASSRNTGGQETQYF	TGCGCCAGCAGCCGCAACACAGGGGGCCAAGAGACCCAGTACTTC
TRBV29-1	NA	TRBJ1-1	TRBD1	CSVVPQGASTEAFF	TGCAGCGTTGTCCCCCAGGGGGCAAGTACTGAAGCTTTCTTT